These 29 T cell receptor beta chains came from one sample sequenced in a study of control samples from healthy donors and cancer patients. Data came from immunoSEQ multiplex PCR; TCRdb stores just in-frame clones and leaves some out. The table lists fewer than 90,000 clones, 70% to 90% of them singletons. Input material: blood. These receptors were collected from a woman in her forties or fifties in good health.

This chain uses TRBV7-2 with TRBJ2-1, with a weak D call TRBD2 (6 bases). Germline CDR1 SGHTA, CDR2 FQGNSA. This CDR3 is 14 amino acids long. V lost 3 bases and J 10 bases, leaving 16 bases between the germline ends. This chain's CDR3 is CASSLGLPLGEQFF. Here the CDR3 DNA reads TGTGCCAGCAGCTTGGGACTTCCCTTGGGGGAGCAGTTCTTC.

The V call is TRBV6-5, the J call TRBJ1-2; TRBD1 matches 7 bases. With 6 bases clipped from V and 2 bases from J, the junction kept 3 bases outside the gene matches. Per germline, CDR1 MNHEY and CDR2 SVGAGI. CDR3 length: 13 residues. The CDR3 DNA reads as TGTGCCAGCAGAAAGACAGGGAACTATGGCTACACCTTC. Its protein is CASRKTGNYGYTF.

The CDR3 nucleotides are TGTGCCAGCAGCCAACCCGGGACAGGGGGAGGGGAAGCTTTCTTT. It yields the protein CASSQPGTGGGEAFF. The V and J genes are TRBV3-1 (or the pseudogene TRBV3-2) and TRBJ1-1; TRBD1 agrees at 11 bases. Trimming at V came to 2 bases and at J to 8 bases, leaving 7 bases not matched to a gene. In germline, CDR1 is LGHDT, CDR2 YNNKEL (reference sequence). The CDR3 is 15 residues long.

For this clone: This sample includes further DNA sequences coding for the same CDR3. The chain is built from TRBV7-2 and TRBJ2-7; D is unresolved. Looked up from germline, CDR1 is SGHTA and CDR2 is FQGNSA. Trimming took off 1 base at V and 3 bases at J, with 7 bases between the two ends. The CDR3 length is 13 residues. CDR3 amino acids: CASSLDSGYEQYF. The DNA for the CDR3 is TGTGCCAGCAGCTTAGATAGTGGCTACGAGCAGTACTTC.

This sequence joins TRBV6-5 and TRBJ1-1, with D uncertain. CDR1 is MNHEY, CDR2 SVGAGI, per germline. V was pared by 5 bases and J by 11 bases, with 15 bases between. The CDR3 length is 12 residues. The CDR3 DNA sequence: TGTGCCAGCAGTCCCGTGGGAGGTTACGCTTTCTTT. Encoded protein: CASSPVGGYAFF.

This chain links TRBV12-3 or TRBV12-4 with TRBJ2-5; TRBD2 matches 7 bases. This CDR3 spans 12 amino acids. The J segment lost 4 bases and the V segment lost 6 bases, leaving 2 bases of the junction unmatched. CDR3 loop: CASRPGGETQYF. Written as DNA, the CDR3 is TGTGCCAGCAGGCCGGGAGGAGAGACCCAGTACTTC.

The chain joins TRBV6-5 to TRBJ1-1, with no clear D. Germline V gives CDR1 MNHEY, CDR2 SVGAGI. The CDR3 covers 14 residues. V was clipped by 7 bases and J by 0 bases, with 12 bases between them. The CDR3 nucleotides read TGTGCCAGCATTACGGGAAGGGTGAACACTGAAGCTTTCTTT. Translated: CASITGRVNTEAFF.

This clone was recorded once. The chain employs TRBV19 and TRBJ2-3, with a weak D call TRBD1 (6 bases). The CDR3 spans 14 residues. CDR1 LNHDA and CDR2 SQIVND come from the germline V gene (reference sequence). Trimming shortened V by 7 bases and J by 6 bases, and 17 bases separated the two germline ends. CDR3 loop: CASKDSAGSDTQYF. CDR3 bases: TGTGCCAGTAAGGACAGCGCGGGTTCCGATACGCAGTATTTT.

The chain recombines TRBV18 with TRBJ1-1; 7 bases align to TRBD1. Trimming at V came to 3 bases and at J to 1 base, leaving 5 bases not matched to a gene. The CDR3 contains 15 residues. Germline V gene data show CDR1 as KGHSH and CDR2 as LQKENI. The CDR3 nucleotides are TGTGCCAGCTCACCTGGGACAGCCGGGAACACTGAAGCTTTCTTT. It is translated as CASSPGTAGNTEAFF.

The genes are TRBV21-1 and TRBJ1-5; TRBD1, as called in the table, went unchecked against the DNA. TRBV21-1 has pseudogene status. There are 15 residues in the CDR3. Written as DNA, the CDR3 is TGTGCCAGCATCGGGACAGGGTATAGCAATCAGCCCCAGCATTTT. Protein: CASIGTGYSNQPQHF.

This clone is a singleton in its sample. This chain uses TRBV19 with TRBJ2-7; TRBD1 might be the D (6 bases). Deletions cut 6 bases from V and 2 bases from J, with 11 bases between. This CDR3 has 13 amino acids. CDR1 is LNHDA, CDR2 SQIVND, per germline (reference sequence). CDR3 sequence: CASRPQGTYEQYF. The CDR3 bases are TGTGCCAGTAGACCTCAGGGGACCTACGAGCAGTACTTC.

J is TRBJ2-1 and V is TRBV4-1, with no clear D. The CDR3 sequence is 13 residues long. Trimming cost V 1 base and J 3 bases, with 4 bases left between them. CDR1 and CDR2 (germline): MGHRA, YSYEKL. The CDR3 region is CASSQALYNEQFF. The CDR3 DNA reads as TGCGCCAGCAGCCAAGCTCTCTACAATGAGCAGTTCTTC.

The V and J genes are TRBV2 and TRBJ1-1; TRBD1 is a possible D gene (5 bases). Germline CDR1 SNHLY, CDR2 FYNNEI. Deletions cut 7 bases from V and 7 bases from J, with 22 bases between. The CDR3 length is 15 residues. CDR3: CASTAGDDGRNEAFF. CDR3 sequence (DNA): TGTGCCAGCACCGCTGGGGACGACGGGAGGAATGAAGCTTTCTTT.

The chain links TRBV5-6 to TRBJ1-5; a possible D gene is TRBD1 (5 bases). V was trimmed by 0 bases and J by 9 bases, leaving 16 bases between them. Germline CDR1 SGHDT, CDR2 YYEEEE. The CDR3 contains 15 residues. The CDR3 loop reads CASSLGQGNGRPQHF. For the CDR3, the DNA is TGTGCCAGCAGCTTGGGCCAGGGAAACGGGCGGCCCCAGCATTTT.

Concerning this clone: The same CDR3 also results from other DNA sequences found in this sample. J is TRBJ2-3 and V is TRBV7-8, with 12 bases identical to TRBD1. CDR3 size: 18 residues. J lost 1 base, V lost 5 bases, and 10 bases had no gene match. Germline CDR1 is SGHVS and CDR2 is FQNEAQ. Here the CDR3 DNA reads TGTGCCAGCAGCGCATCCGGGACAGGGGGCGGGGGCACAGATACGCAGTATTTT. It encodes CASSASGTGGGGTDTQYF.

The genes are TRBV5-4 and TRBJ1-1; a possible D gene is TRBD1 (6 bases). The germline V gene has CDR1 SGHNT and CDR2 YYREEE (reference sequence). CDR3 size: 16 residues. The V and J ends lost 0 bases and 3 bases respectively, with 15 bases between them. Here the CDR3 DNA reads TGTGCCAGCAGCTTGGCGGGAGGACAGACCTACACTGAAGCTTTCTTT. Amino acid sequence: CASSLAGGQTYTEAFF.

CDR3 DNA sequence: TGTGCCAGTAGCCCCCACGGGAGACAAGAGACCCAGTACTTC. It specifies CASSPHGRQETQYF. The V and J genes are TRBV19 and TRBJ2-5, with a possible D match to TRBD2 (6 bases). CDR3 length: 14 amino acids. Germline V gene sequence: CDR1 LNHDA, CDR2 SQIVND (reference sequence). V was clipped by 6 bases and J by 2 bases, with 13 bases between them.

This clone was picked up a small number of times. This sequence joins TRBV7-2 and TRBJ2-2; D is perhaps TRBD1 (6 bases). The V gene's germline CDR1 is SGHTA and CDR2 FQGNSA. Between the trimmed V and J ends, which lost 3 bases and 7 bases, there was a span of 12 bases. CDR3 size: 14 residues. CDR3 coding DNA: TGTGCCAGCAGCTTCTCAGGGGTTAACGGGGAGCTGTTTTTT. It specifies CASSFSGVNGELFF.

The chain is built from TRBV2 and TRBJ2-3; 11 bases are shared with TRBD2. V gave up 6 bases and J gave up 0 bases; unmatched junction bases: 2. CDR1 and CDR2 (germline): SNHLY, FYNNEI. The CDR3 extends over 15 amino acids. CDR3 bases: TGTGCCAGCAGCGGGACTAGCGGTAGCACAGATACGCAGTATTTT. This codes for CASSGTSGSTDTQYF.

The chain has TRBV5-1 and TRBJ2-3; D perhaps matches TRBD2 (6 bases). Looked up from germline, CDR1 is SGHRS and CDR2 is YFSETQ. V was cut by 5 bases and J by 4 bases, with 14 bases left in between. CDR3 length: 14 residues. This chain's CDR3 is CASSRRDTSDTQYF. The CDR3 bases are TGCGCCAGCAGTAGGCGGGATACATCAGATACGCAGTATTTT.

The CDR3 reads CASSWAGAATEAFF. CDR3 DNA: TGTGCCAGCAGCTGGGCAGGGGCCGCCACTGAAGCTTTCTTT. The rearrangement links TRBV5-8 to TRBJ1-1; TRBD1 is a possible D gene (6 bases). The CDR3 is made up of 14 amino acids. V lost 3 bases and J 4 bases, leaving 13 bases between the germline ends. Germline V lookup: CDR1 SGHTS, CDR2 YDEGEE.

V gene TRBV19 combines with J gene TRBJ1-2, with D possibly being TRBD1 (6 bases). From germline, CDR1 is LNHDA and CDR2 SQIVND (reference sequence). The CDR3 sequence is 16 residues long. Trimming left V 4 bases short and J 0 bases short, with 15 bases between. Here the CDR3 reads CASSNRVLTANYGYTF. CDR3 nucleotide sequence: TGTGCCAGTAGTAACAGGGTTTTGACGGCTAACTATGGCTACACCTTC. Together with reference TRBV19 and TRBJ1-2, the CDR3 gives the full variable domain: DGGITQSPKYLFRKEGQNVTLSCEQNLNHDAMYWYRQDPGQGLRLIYYSQIVNDFQKGDIAEGYSVSREKKESFPLTVTSAQKNPTAFYLCASSNRVLTANYGYTFGSGTRLTVV.

V gene TRBV2 combines with J gene TRBJ2-5; tentatively, D is TRBD1 (6 bases). Germline CDR1 SNHLY, CDR2 FYNNEI. There are 13 residues in the CDR3. Trimming took 6 bases from V and 4 from J, leaving 12 bases between them. In nucleotides, the CDR3 is TGTGCCAGCAGGGACAGCGGTAGAGAGACCCAGTACTTC. Protein sequence: CASRDSGRETQYF.

This sequence joins TRBV3-1 (or the pseudogene TRBV3-2) and TRBJ2-1, with TRBD2 identical over 15 bases. Germline V gives CDR1 LGHDT, CDR2 YNNKEL (reference sequence). V lost 3 bases to trimming and J lost 6 bases; unmatched junction nucleotides: 6. The CDR3 contains 17 residues. CDR3 residues: CASSHGLAGGPGNEQFF. The CDR3 region has the DNA TGTGCCAGCAGCCACGGACTAGCGGGGGGGCCTGGCAATGAGCAGTTCTTC.

CDR3 protein: CAWSISSYEQYF. CDR3 sequence (DNA): TGTGCCTGGAGTATTTCCTCCTACGAGCAGTACTTC. This chain links TRBV30 with TRBJ2-7; the D is unclear. V lost 2 bases and J lost 0, with 5 bases in between. This CDR3 is 12 amino acids long. CDR1 and CDR2 (germline): GTSNPN, SVGIG (reference sequence).

The rearrangement joins TRBV18 to TRBJ2-6; D may be TRBD1 (5 bases). Trimming took 3 bases from V and 0 from J, leaving 9 bases between them. Per germline, CDR1 KGHSH and CDR2 LQKENI. CDR3 length: 16 amino acids. The CDR3 here is CASSPQQDSGANVLTF. The CDR3 DNA sequence: TGTGCCAGCTCACCCCAACAGGACTCTGGGGCCAACGTCCTGACTTTC. The whole variable domain, remainder taken from reference TRBV18 and TRBJ2-6, is NAGVMQNPRHLVRRRGQEARLRCSPMKGHSHVYWYRQLPEEGLKFMVYLQKENIIDESGMPKERFSAEFPKEGPSILRIQQVVRGDSAAYFCASSPQQDSGANVLTFGAGSRLTVL.

This rearrangement joins TRBV6-6 to TRBJ1-4, with D unresolved. This CDR3 has 14 amino acids. V was cut by 4 bases and J by 4 bases, with 10 bases left in between. Germline V gene data show CDR1 as MNHNY and CDR2 as SVGAGI (reference sequence). CDR3 DNA: TGTGCCAGCAGTTCGATGAATTTTAATGAAAAACTGTTTTTT. Translating it yields CASSSMNFNEKLFF.

The chain combines TRBV6-6 with TRBJ2-7, with TRBD1 matching over 7 bases. CDR1 MNHNY and CDR2 SVGAGI come from the germline V gene (reference sequence). The CDR3 contains 16 residues. The J segment lost 2 bases and the V segment lost 5 bases, leaving 12 bases of the junction unmatched. CDR3 region: CASSRLTGTATYEQYF. The CDR3 DNA reads TGTGCCAGCAGTCGATTGACCGGGACAGCTACCTACGAGCAGTACTTC.

The V call is TRBV3-1 (or the pseudogene TRBV3-2), the J call TRBJ2-5; a possible D gene is TRBD1 (5 bases). This CDR3 spans 12 amino acids. V was clipped by 8 bases and J by 2 bases, with 9 bases between them. Germline-derived CDR1 and CDR2 are LGHDT and YNNKEL (reference sequence). CDR3 bases: TGTGCCAGCGGGGCGGATCAAGAGACCCAGTACTTC. As protein: CASGADQETQYF.